One and the same sample provided the 25 T cell receptor beta chains below, sequenced in a study of blood T cells in healthy people across ages. Alongside a J-beta primer mix, a sample-barcoded 5' primer served in a second PCR lasting about 7 to 12 cycles. From the 5' RACE reads, TCRdb called clonotypes with MiXCR, one entry per CDR3 protein. The sample yields about 1,600,000 distinct CDR3 sequences, approximately 42% seen once. Material for sequencing was blood. Receptors originate from a woman aged 18-29 years in good health.

The rearrangement joins TRBV27 to TRBJ2-3, with D uncertain. Germline values: CDR1 MNHEY, CDR2 SMNVEV (reference sequence). V was pared by 0 bases and J by 4 bases, with 8 bases between. This CDR3 spans 14 amino acids. The CDR3 DNA is TGTGCCAGCAGTTTATCGGAGATCTCAGATACGCAGTATTTT. Its translation: CASSLSEISDTQYF.

The gene calls are TRBV20-1 and TRBJ2-2; D possibly matches TRBD1 or TRBD2 (5 bases each). The ends were cut back, 1 base at V and 0 bases at J, with 12 bases in the middle. The germline V gene has CDR1 DFQATT and CDR2 SNEGSKA (reference sequence). This CDR3 has 16 amino acids. CDR3 DNA sequence: TGCAGTGCTAGAGTTTGGGGGATGCCGAACACCGGGGAGCTGTTTTTT. It encodes CSARVWGMPNTGELFF.

The table lists this clonotype with a few counts. The chain couples TRBV15 to TRBJ2-2; TRBD1 might be the D (6 bases). CDR3 size: 15 residues. Trimming cost V 3 bases and J 3 bases, with 11 bases left between them. Germline CDR1 reads LNHNV; CDR2 reads YYDKDF (reference sequence). Here the CDR3 DNA reads TGTGCCACCAGCAGCGGACAGTTCGACACCGGGGAGCTGTTTTTT. This sequence encodes CATSSGQFDTGELFF.

V gene TRBV9 combines with J gene TRBJ1-1, with D unclear. This CDR3 is built from 14 residues. Germline values: CDR1 SGDLS, CDR2 YYNGEE. Trimming left V 4 bases short and J 6 bases short, with 16 bases between. The CDR3 sequence: CASSNAFVSPEAFF. The CDR3 coding sequence is TGTGCCAGCAGCAACGCTTTCGTCTCCCCTGAAGCTTTCTTT.

This clonotype was seen only once. V and J are TRBV24-1 and TRBJ2-3, with D maybe TRBD1 (5 bases). Trimming pared 4 bases from V and 0 bases from J, leaving 16 bases between. The germline V gene encodes CDR1 KGHDR and CDR2 SFDVKD. The CDR3 runs to 17 residues. This CDR3 reads CATSESRQKSSTDTQYF. The CDR3 DNA sequence: TGTGCCACCAGTGAATCTCGACAGAAGTCTAGCACAGATACGCAGTATTTT.

The chain couples TRBV25-1 to TRBJ2-1; 8 bases fit TRBD2. Germline-derived CDR1 and CDR2 are MGHDK and SYGVNS. The CDR3 consists of 15 residues. The junction had 3 bases not matched to a gene; V was cut back by 1 base and J by 4 bases. The CDR3: CASSESSSGYNEQFF. The CDR3 DNA reads as TGTGCCAGCAGTGAATCTTCTAGCGGGTACAATGAGCAGTTCTTC.

The chain couples TRBV7-2 to TRBJ2-5; the D gene is possibly TRBD1 (5 bases). This CDR3 comprises 12 residues. Germline V gives CDR1 SGHTA, CDR2 FQGNSA. Trimming left V 5 bases short and J 5 bases short, with 9 bases between. The CDR3 sequence is CASSGAWETQYF. CDR3 bases: TGTGCCAGCAGCGGGGCGTGGGAGACCCAGTACTTC. The entire variable domain, with the rest obtained from reference TRBV7-2 and TRBJ2-5, is as follows: GAGVSQSPSNKVTEKGKDVELRCDPISGHTALYWYRQSLGQGLEFLIYFQGNSAPDKSGLPSDRFSAERTGGSVSTLTIQRTQQEDSAVYLCASSGAWETQYFGPGTRLLVL.

The rearrangement links TRBV6-5 to TRBJ1-2; D remains unclear. Germline CDR1 and CDR2: MNHEY and SVGAGI. Between the trimmed V and J ends, which lost 0 bases and 4 bases, there was a span of 6 bases. The CDR3 is 13 residues long. As DNA, the CDR3 is TGTGCCAGCAGTTACTCCACAGTCTATGGCTACACCTTC. This gives the protein CASSYSTVYGYTF.

Regarding this clonotype: Given a much more abundant clone one base away, this may be a read error. This chain uses TRBV12-3 or TRBV12-4 with TRBJ2-1; no definite D call. There are 13 residues in the CDR3. The CDR3 DNA reads as TGTGCCAGCAGATACGGCTCCTACAGTGAGCAGTTCTTC. This gives the protein CASRYGSYSEQFF.

This clonotype was detected only once. The CDR3 DNA reads TGTGCCAGCAGCTTATTCGTTGGTGACCGGGGTTGGACTGAAGCTTTCTTT. Amino acids: CASSLFVGDRGWTEAFF. The chain uses TRBV11-2 and TRBJ1-1; D is ambiguous. This CDR3 region has 17 residues. Germline V gene lookup returns CDR1 SGHAT and CDR2 FQNNGV. Trimming stripped 2 bases from V and 5 bases from J, with 21 bases between.

This clonotype occurred once. The chain recombines TRBV28 with TRBJ2-4; 7 positions match TRBD2. Germline loops: CDR1 MDHEN, CDR2 SYDVKM. The CDR3 sequence is 14 residues long. V trimming: 9 bases; J trimming: 13 bases; junction bases outside the gene matches: 18. The CDR3 bases are TGTGCCAGTAGTCCGGGGGGAGGGAAGGAGATCCAGTACTTC. This codes for CASSPGGGKEIQYF. Full variable domain (rest looked up from reference TRBV28 and TRBJ2-4): DVKVTQSSRYLVKRTGEKVFLECVQDMDHENMFWYRQDPGLGLRLIYFSYDVKMKEKGDIPEGYSVSREKKERFSLILESASTNQTSMYLCASSPGGGKEIQYFGAGTRLSVL.

The chain combines TRBV7-9 with TRBJ1-2; perhaps TRBD1 as D (5 bases). CDR3 length: 18 residues. Germline-derived CDR1 and CDR2 are SEHNR and FQNEAQ (reference sequence). The V gene lost 1 base and the J gene lost 5 bases, with 23 bases spanning the gap. CDR3 sequence: CASSLDRLMEGRSYGYTF. DNA for the CDR3: TGTGCCAGCAGCTTAGATCGGTTAATGGAGGGACGGAGTTATGGCTACACCTTC.

The sample holds a few counts of this clonotype. The V and J genes are TRBV10-3 and TRBJ2-7; D gene uncertain. Germline CDR1 ENHRY, CDR2 SYGVKD. The CDR3 totals 11 residues. V dropped 5 bases and J dropped 7 bases, with 9 bases sitting between them. The CDR3 bases are TGTGCCATCAGTCTCGTGGGTGAGCAGTACTTC. Residues: CAISLVGEQYF.

V is TRBV6-2 or TRBV6-3 and J is TRBJ1-2, with 9 bases lining up with TRBD1. The CDR3 contains 14 residues. V lost 6 bases and J lost 2; bases outside the gene matches: 4. Per germline, CDR1 MNHEY and CDR2 SVGEGT. CDR3 sequence: CASRTGQGNYGYTF. The DNA of the CDR3 is TGTGCCAGCAGAACGGGACAGGGAAACTATGGCTACACCTTC.

This clonotype appeared a few times. The chain links TRBV12-3 or TRBV12-4 to TRBJ2-2; D remains unclear. The V end lost 2 bases, the J end lost 6 bases, and 7 bases lay between the germline ends. CDR3 length: 13 amino acids. The CDR3 is CASSLNRAGELFF. The DNA of the CDR3 is TGTGCCAGCAGTTTAAACCGTGCCGGGGAGCTGTTTTTT.

The table lists this clonotype with a few counts. The CDR3 coding sequence is TGTGCCAGCAGCGTAAACCAGGGAGGTGGGTCCCAGTACTTC. As protein: CASSVNQGGGSQYF. V is TRBV9 and J is TRBJ2-7; possibly TRBD2 for D (6 bases). V lost 1 base to trimming and J lost 10 bases, with 18 bases between them. CDR1 and CDR2 (germline): SGDLS, YYNGEE. The CDR3 consists of 14 residues.

This clonotype was observed a handful of times. This chain links TRBV20-1 with TRBJ2-1; D might be TRBD2 (6 bases). The J call is in doubt because the DNA end fits TRBJ2-7 better. CDR3 length: 15 amino acids. Germline values: CDR1 DFQATT, CDR2 SNEGSKA (reference sequence). The CDR3 DNA is TGCAGTGCTCCCGAGAGCGGGTACTCCTACAATGAGCAGTACTTC. It specifies CSAPESGYSYNEQYF.

There are a few counts of this clonotype. CDR3 in amino acids: CASSKGGSSYEQYF. CDR3 sequence (DNA): TGTGCCAGCTCTAAGGGGGGAAGCTCCTACGAGCAGTACTTC. The genes are TRBV21-1 and TRBJ2-7; no DNA check was done on the table's D call, TRBD1. TRBV21-1 is an annotated pseudogene. The CDR3 totals 14 residues.

This clonotype was seen a few times. The chain combines TRBV6-2 or TRBV6-3 with TRBJ2-1, with 9 bases that match TRBD2. Germline V CDR1 and CDR2: MNHEY, SVGEGT. This CDR3 is 16 amino acids long. V lost 6 bases, J lost 6 bases, and 12 bases stayed unmatched. The CDR3 sequence is CASRRPPGAGGNEQFF. For the CDR3, the DNA is TGTGCCAGCAGACGACCCCCGGGAGCGGGGGGCAATGAGCAGTTCTTC.

The V gene is TRBV28, the J gene TRBJ2-5, with D maybe TRBD2 (7 bases). The DNA matches TRBJ2-1 better at its end, which makes the J call doubtful. Germline assignment: CDR1 MDHEN and CDR2 SYDVKM. CDR3 length equals 15 residues. CDR3 sequence (DNA): TGTGCCAGCAACCGAGGGGGGGCTAACCAAGAGACCCAGTTCTTC. Its translation: CASNRGGANQETQFF.

This chain's CDR3 is CSANTGARRQETQYF. CDR3 coding DNA: TGCAGCGCCAATACAGGGGCGAGGCGGCAAGAGACCCAGTACTTC. The genes are TRBV29-1 and TRBJ2-5; the match to TRBD1 covers 7 bases. The V gene's germline CDR1 is SQVTM and CDR2 ANQGSEA. The CDR3 runs 15 residues. V shed 7 bases and J 2 bases; nucleotides not matched to a gene: 13.

This clonotype appeared a few times. The chain combines TRBV5-6 with TRBJ2-7; D ambiguous. Matching the DNA end better, TRBJ2-5 makes the J call doubtful. The CDR3 sequence is 12 residues long. CDR1 and CDR2 from the germline V gene are SGHDT and YYEEEE. The CDR3 DNA is TGTGCCAGCAGCTTGTCTACGGAGACCCAGTACTTC. This translates into CASSLSTETQYF.

The chain combines TRBV5-1 with TRBJ1-1; TRBD1 matches 8 bases. The CDR3 totals 15 residues. The J segment lost 1 base and the V segment lost 4 bases, leaving 6 bases of the junction unmatched. Per germline, CDR1 SGHRS and CDR2 YFSETQ. The CDR3 sequence is CASSGGGQANTEAFF. CDR3 nucleotides: TGCGCCAGCAGCGGGGGGGGACAGGCGAACACTGAAGCTTTCTTT.

The genes are TRBV20-1 and TRBJ1-1; 8 positions match TRBD1. Germline V CDR1 and CDR2: DFQATT, SNEGSKA (reference sequence). The CDR3 extends over 15 amino acids. Trimming took 0 bases from V and 7 from J; bases not matched to a gene: 10. CDR3 bases: TGCAGTGCTAGAGATCCCGGGACAGGCTTTCTTGAAGCTTTCTTT. This translates into CSARDPGTGFLEAFF.

This clonotype was found a few times. The rearrangement uses TRBV20-1 and TRBJ2-3; D not resolved. The V and J ends lost 1 base and 5 bases respectively, with 10 bases between them. The germline CDR1 and CDR2 sequences are DFQATT and SNEGSKA (reference sequence). The CDR3 extends over 13 amino acids. The CDR3 DNA reads as TGCAGTGCTAGAGGAGATTTGCGAGATACGCAGTATTTT. It yields the protein CSARGDLRDTQYF.